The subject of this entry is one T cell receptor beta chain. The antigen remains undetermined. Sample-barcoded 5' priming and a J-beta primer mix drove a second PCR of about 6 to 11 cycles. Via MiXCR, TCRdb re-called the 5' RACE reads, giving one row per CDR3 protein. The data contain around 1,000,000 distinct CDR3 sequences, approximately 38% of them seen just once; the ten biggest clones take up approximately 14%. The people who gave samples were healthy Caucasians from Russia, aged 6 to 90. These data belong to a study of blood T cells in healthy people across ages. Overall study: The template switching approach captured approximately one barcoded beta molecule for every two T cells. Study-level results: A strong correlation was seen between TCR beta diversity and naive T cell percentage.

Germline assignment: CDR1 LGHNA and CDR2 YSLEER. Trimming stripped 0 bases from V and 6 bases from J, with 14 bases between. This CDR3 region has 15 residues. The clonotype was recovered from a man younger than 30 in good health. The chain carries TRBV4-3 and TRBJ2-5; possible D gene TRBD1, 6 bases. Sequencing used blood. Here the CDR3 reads CASSQDWQGHKTQYF. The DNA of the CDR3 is TGCGCCAGCAGCCAAGATTGGCAGGGGCATAAGACCCAGTACTTC.